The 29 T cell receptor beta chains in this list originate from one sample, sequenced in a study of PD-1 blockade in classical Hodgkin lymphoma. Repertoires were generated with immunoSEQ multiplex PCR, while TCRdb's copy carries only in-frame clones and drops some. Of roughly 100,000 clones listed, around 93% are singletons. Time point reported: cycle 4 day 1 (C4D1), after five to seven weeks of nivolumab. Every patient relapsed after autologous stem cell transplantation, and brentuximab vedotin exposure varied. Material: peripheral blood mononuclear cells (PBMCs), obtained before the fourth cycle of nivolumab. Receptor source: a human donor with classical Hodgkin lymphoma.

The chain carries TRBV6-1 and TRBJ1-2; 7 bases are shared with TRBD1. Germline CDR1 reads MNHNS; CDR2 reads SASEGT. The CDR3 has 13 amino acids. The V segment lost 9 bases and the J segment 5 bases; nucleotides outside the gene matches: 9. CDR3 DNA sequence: TGTGCCAGTACGATATCAGGGGGATATGGCTACACCTTC. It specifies CASTISGGYGYTF.

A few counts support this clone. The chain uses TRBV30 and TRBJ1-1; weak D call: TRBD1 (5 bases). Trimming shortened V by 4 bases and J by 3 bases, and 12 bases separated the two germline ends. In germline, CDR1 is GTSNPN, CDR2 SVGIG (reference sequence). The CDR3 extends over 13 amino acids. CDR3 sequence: CAWNDQGDTEAFF. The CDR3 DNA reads TGTGCCTGGAATGATCAGGGAGACACTGAAGCTTTCTTT.

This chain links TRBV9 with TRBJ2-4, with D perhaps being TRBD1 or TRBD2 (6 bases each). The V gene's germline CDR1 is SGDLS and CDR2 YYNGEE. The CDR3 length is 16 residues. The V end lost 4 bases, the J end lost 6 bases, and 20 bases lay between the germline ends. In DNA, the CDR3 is TGTGCCAGCAGCCCACAACAGGGAGGATGGGCAAACATTCAGTACTTC. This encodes CASSPQQGGWANIQYF.

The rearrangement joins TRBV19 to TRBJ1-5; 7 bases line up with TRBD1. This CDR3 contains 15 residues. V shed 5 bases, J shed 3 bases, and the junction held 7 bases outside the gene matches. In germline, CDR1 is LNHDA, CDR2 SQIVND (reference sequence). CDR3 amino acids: CASSARTGSNQPQHF. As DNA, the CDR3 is TGTGCCAGTAGTGCCCGGACAGGTTCCAATCAGCCCCAGCATTTT.

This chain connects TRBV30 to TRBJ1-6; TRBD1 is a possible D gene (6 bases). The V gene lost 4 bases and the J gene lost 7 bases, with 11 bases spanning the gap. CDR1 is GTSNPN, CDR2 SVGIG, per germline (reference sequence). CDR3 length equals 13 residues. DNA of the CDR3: TGTGCCTGGACTGGGGGGCTGAATTCACCCCTCCACTTT. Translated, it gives CAWTGGLNSPLHF. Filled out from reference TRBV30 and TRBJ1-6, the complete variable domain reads SQTIHQWPATLVQPVGSPLSLECTVEGTSNPNLYWYRQAAGRGLQLLFYSVGIGQISSEVPQNLSASRPQDRQFILSSKKLLLSDSGFYLCAWTGGLNSPLHFGNGTRLTVT.

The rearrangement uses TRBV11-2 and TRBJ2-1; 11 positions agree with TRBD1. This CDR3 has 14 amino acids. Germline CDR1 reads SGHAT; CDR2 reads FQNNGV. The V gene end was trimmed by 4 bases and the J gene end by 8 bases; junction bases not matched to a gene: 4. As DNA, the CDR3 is TGTGCCAGCAGCTACGGACAGGGGGCGGATGAGCAGTTCTTC. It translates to CASSYGQGADEQFF. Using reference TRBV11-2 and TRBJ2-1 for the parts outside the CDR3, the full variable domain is EAGVAQSPRYKIIEKRQSVAFWCNPISGHATLYWYQQILGQGPKLLIQFQNNGVVDDSQLPKDRFSAERLKGVDSTLKIQPAKLEDSAVYLCASSYGQGADEQFFGPGTRLTVL.

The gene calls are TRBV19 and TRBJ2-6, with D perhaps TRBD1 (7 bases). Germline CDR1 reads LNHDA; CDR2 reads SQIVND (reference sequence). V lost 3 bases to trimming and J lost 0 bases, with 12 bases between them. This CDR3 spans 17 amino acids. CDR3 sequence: CASSIQGGSSGANVLTF. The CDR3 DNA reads TGTGCCAGTAGTATCCAGGGGGGAAGCTCTGGGGCCAACGTCCTGACTTTC. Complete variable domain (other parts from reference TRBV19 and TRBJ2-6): DGGITQSPKYLFRKEGQNVTLSCEQNLNHDAMYWYRQDPGQGLRLIYYSQIVNDFQKGDIAEGYSVSREKKESFPLTVTSAQKNPTAFYLCASSIQGGSSGANVLTFGAGSRLTVL.

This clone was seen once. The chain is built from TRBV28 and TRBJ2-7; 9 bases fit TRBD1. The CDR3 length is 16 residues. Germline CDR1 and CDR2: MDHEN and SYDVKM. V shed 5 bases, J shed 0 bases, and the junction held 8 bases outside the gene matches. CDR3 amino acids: CASSPTGTGSSYEQYF. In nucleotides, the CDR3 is TGTGCCAGCAGTCCAACCGGGACAGGGAGCTCCTACGAGCAGTACTTC.

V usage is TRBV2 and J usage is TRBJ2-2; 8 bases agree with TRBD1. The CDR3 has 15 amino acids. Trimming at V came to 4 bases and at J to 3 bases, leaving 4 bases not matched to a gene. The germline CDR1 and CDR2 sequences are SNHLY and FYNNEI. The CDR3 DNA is TGTGCCAGCAGTGGCAGGGGGCACGACACCGGGGAGCTGTTTTTT. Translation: CASSGRGHDTGELFF.

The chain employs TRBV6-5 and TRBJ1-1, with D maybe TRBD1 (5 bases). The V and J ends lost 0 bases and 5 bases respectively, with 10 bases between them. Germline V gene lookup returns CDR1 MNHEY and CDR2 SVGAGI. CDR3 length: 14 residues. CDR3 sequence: CASSYSRGRTEAFF. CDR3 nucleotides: TGTGCCAGCAGTTACTCGAGGGGTAGGACTGAAGCTTTCTTT.

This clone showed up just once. DNA for the CDR3: TGCGCCAGCAGCTTGGAGGTAGCGGGAGCCACAGATACGCAGTATTTT. Protein product: CASSLEVAGATDTQYF. The chain combines TRBV5-1 with TRBJ2-3, with 9 bases lining up with TRBD2. The V gene's germline CDR1 is SGHRS and CDR2 YFSETQ. V shed 0 bases, J shed 2 bases, and the junction held 4 bases outside the gene matches. The CDR3 is 16 residues long.

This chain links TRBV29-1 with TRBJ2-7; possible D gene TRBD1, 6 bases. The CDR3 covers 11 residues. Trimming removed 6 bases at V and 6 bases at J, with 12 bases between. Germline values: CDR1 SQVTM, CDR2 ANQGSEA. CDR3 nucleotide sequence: TGCAGCGTGACCCCGACAGGCGAGCAGTACTTC. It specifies CSVTPTGEQYF.

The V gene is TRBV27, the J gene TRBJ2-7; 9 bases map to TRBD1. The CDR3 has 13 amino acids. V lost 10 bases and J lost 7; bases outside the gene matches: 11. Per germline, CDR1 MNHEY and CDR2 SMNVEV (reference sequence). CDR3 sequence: CATGTYRGREQYF. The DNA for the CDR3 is TGTGCCACTGGGACATACAGGGGGCGGGAGCAGTACTTC.

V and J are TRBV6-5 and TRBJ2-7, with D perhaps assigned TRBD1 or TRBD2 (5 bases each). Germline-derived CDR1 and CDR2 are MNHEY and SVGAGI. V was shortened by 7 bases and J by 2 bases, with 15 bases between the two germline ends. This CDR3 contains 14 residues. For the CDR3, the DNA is TGTGCCAGCACGAGAGGGGTGGGTACCTACGAGCAGTACTTC. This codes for CASTRGVGTYEQYF.

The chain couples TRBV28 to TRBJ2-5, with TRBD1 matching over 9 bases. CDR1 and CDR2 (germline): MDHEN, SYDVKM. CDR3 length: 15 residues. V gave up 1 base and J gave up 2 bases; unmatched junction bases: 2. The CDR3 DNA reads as TGTGCCAGCAGTTTATCTGGGACAGGGCAAGAGACCCAGTACTTC. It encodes CASSLSGTGQETQYF.

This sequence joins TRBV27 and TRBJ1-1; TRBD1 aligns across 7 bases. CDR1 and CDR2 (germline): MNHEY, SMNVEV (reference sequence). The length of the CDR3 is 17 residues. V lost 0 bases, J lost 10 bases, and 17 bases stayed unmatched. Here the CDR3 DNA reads TGTGCCAGCAGTTTATCAGCCACAATTGACAGGGCCGTGGGAGCTTTCTTT. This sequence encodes CASSLSATIDRAVGAFF.

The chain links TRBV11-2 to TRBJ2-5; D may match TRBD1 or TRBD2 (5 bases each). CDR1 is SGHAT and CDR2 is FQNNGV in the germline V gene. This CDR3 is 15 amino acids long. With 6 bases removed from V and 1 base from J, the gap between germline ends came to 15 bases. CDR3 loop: CASRPNPGPQETQYF. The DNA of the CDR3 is TGTGCCAGCAGGCCTAATCCGGGACCCCAAGAGACCCAGTACTTC. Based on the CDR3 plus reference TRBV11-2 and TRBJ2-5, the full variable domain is EAGVAQSPRYKIIEKRQSVAFWCNPISGHATLYWYQQILGQGPKLLIQFQNNGVVDDSQLPKDRFSAERLKGVDSTLKIQPAKLEDSAVYLCASRPNPGPQETQYFGPGTRLLVL.

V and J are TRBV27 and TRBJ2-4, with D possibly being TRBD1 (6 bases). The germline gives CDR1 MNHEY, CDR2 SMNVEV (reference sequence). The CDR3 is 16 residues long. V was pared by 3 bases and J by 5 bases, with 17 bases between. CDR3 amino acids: CASSFHSGTRENIQYF. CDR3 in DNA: TGTGCCAGCAGTTTCCATTCCGGGACAAGAGAAAACATTCAGTACTTC.

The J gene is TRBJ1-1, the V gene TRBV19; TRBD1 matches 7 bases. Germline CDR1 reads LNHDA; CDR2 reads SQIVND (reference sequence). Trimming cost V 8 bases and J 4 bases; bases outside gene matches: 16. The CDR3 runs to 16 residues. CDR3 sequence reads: CASRNTKQGWGTEAFF. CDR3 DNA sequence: TGTGCCAGTCGAAACACCAAACAGGGGTGGGGCACTGAAGCTTTCTTT. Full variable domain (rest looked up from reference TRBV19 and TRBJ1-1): DGGITQSPKYLFRKEGQNVTLSCEQNLNHDAMYWYRQDPGQGLRLIYYSQIVNDFQKGDIAEGYSVSREKKESFPLTVTSAQKNPTAFYLCASRNTKQGWGTEAFFGQGTRLTVV.

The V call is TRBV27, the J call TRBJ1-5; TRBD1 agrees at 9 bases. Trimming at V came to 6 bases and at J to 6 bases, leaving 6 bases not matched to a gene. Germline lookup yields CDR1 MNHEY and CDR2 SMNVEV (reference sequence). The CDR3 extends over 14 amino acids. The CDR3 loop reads CASRNRGPSQPQHF. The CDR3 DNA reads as TGTGCCAGCAGAAACAGGGGGCCAAGTCAGCCCCAGCATTTT.

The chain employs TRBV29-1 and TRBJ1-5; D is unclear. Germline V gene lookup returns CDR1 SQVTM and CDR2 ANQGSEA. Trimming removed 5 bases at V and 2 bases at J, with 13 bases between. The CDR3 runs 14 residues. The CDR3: CSVKTREGNQPQHF. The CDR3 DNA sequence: TGCAGCGTTAAGACGCGGGAGGGCAATCAGCCCCAGCATTTT.

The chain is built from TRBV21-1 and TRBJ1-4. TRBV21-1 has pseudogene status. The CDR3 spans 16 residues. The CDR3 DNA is TGTGCCAGCAGTCTCCCGGAGGTGTCGGGTAATGAAAAACTGTTTTTT. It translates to CASSLPEVSGNEKLFF.

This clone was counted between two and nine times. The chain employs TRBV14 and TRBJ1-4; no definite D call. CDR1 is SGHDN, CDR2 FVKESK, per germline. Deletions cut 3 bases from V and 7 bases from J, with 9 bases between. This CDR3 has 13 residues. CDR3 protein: CASSQNWAEKLFF. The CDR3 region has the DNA TGTGCCAGCAGCCAGAACTGGGCTGAAAAACTGTTTTTT.

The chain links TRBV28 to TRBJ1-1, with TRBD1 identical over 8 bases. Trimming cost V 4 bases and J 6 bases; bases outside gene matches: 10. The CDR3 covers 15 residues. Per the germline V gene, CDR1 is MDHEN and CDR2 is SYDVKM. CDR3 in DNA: TGTGCCAGCAGTTCCTTGGACAGGGTGCGCCCTGAAGCTTTCTTT. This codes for CASSSLDRVRPEAFF.

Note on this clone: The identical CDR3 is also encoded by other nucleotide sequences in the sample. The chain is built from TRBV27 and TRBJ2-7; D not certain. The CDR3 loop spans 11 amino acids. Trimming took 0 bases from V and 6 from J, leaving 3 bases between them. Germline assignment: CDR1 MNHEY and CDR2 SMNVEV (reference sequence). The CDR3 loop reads CASSLSGEQYF. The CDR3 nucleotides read TGTGCCAGCAGTTTATCAGGCGAGCAGTACTTC.

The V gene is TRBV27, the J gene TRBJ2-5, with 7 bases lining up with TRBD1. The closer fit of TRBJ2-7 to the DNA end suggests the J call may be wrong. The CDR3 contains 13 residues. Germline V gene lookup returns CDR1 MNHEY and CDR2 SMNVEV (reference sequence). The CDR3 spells CASSADRVYEQYF. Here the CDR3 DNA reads TGTGCCAGCAGTGCAGACAGGGTGTACGAGCAGTACTTC.

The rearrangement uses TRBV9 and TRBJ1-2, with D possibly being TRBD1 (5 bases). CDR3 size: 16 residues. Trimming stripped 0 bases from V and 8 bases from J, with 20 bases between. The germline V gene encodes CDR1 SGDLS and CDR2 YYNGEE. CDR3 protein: CASSVADSPGGEGYTF. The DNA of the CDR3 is TGTGCCAGCAGCGTAGCTGACTCCCCCGGGGGAGAAGGCTACACCTTC. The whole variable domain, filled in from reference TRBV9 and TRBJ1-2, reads DSGVTQTPKHLITATGQRVTLRCSPRSGDLSVYWYQQSLDQGLQFLIQYYNGEERAKGNILERFSAQQFPDLHSELNLSSLELGDSALYFCASSVADSPGGEGYTFGSGTRLTVV.

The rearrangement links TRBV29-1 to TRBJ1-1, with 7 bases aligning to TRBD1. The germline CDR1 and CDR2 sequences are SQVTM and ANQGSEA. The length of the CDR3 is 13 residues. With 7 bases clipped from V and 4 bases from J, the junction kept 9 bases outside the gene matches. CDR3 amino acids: CSAEGQFSTEAFF. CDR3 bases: TGCAGCGCCGAGGGACAGTTCAGCACTGAAGCTTTCTTT.

This CDR3 reads CASSLSRDRGFGEQFF. The CDR3 DNA reads as TGCGCCAGCAGCTTGAGCCGGGACAGGGGGTTTGGTGAGCAGTTCTTC. This sequence joins TRBV5-1 and TRBJ2-1; 11 bases are shared with TRBD1. V was clipped by 1 base and J by 9 bases; unmatched bases: 9. The CDR3 spans 16 residues. Per the germline V gene, CDR1 is SGHRS and CDR2 is YFSETQ. Full variable domain (missing parts from reference TRBV5-1 and TRBJ2-1): KAGVTQTPRYLIKTRGQQVTLSCSPISGHRSVSWYQQTPGQGLQFLFEYFSETQRNKGNFPGRFSGRQFSNSRSEMNVSTLELGDSALYLCASSLSRDRGFGEQFFGPGTRLTVL.